Here is one TCR beta chain with its context. Its specificity is not known. This sample is part of a study of shared clonotypes between healthy human individuals. Regarding the study as a whole: An anticipated effect of sequencing depth on clonotype sharing among donors was recognized.

Trimming pared 4 bases from V and 5 bases from J, leaving 5 bases between. Germline CDR1 is MNHNS and CDR2 is SASEGT. This CDR3 has 11 residues. Assay runs were performed at deep level. Once extracted for a subset, genomic DNA was divided evenly among several immunoSEQ plates. Clones were read by immunoSEQ multiplex PCR, and TCRdb kept only the in-frame ones, dropping some. The table has 2 million to 2.5 million clones, 85% to 95% seen once. The sample consisted of naive CD4+ T cells sorted from blood. This sample's subset: CD45RA+ positively selected. The receptor was derived from a man between 18 and 35 years old in good health. This chain links TRBV6-1 with TRBJ1-2, with unresolved D. The CDR3: CASSGSYGYTF. The CDR3 DNA is TGTGCCAGCAGTGGTAGTTATGGCTACACCTTC.